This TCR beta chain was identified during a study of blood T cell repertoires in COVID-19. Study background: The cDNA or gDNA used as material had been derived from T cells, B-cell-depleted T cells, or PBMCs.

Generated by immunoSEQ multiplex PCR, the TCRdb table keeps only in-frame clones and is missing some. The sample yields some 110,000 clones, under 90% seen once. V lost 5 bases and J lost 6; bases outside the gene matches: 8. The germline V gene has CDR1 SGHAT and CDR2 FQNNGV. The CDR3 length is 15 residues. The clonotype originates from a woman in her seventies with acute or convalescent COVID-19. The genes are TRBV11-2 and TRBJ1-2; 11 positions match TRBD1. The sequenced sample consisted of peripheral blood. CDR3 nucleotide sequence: TGTGCCAGCAGCCTCCCCAGGACAGGGGGCGATGGCTACACCTTC. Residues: CASSLPRTGGDGYTF.